These 18 T cell receptor beta chains were all obtained from the same sample, sequenced in a study of blood T cell repertoires in COVID-19. Some clones are missing from TCRdb's copy, which holds only in-frame ones; the method was immunoSEQ multiplex PCR. Of about 170,000 clones listed, approximately 90% are singletons. Sequencing used peripheral blood. These receptors originate from a man between 60 and 70 years old with acute or convalescent COVID-19.

The chain is built from TRBV7-3 and TRBJ2-3; D possibly corresponds to TRBD1 (6 bases). CDR1 SGHTA and CDR2 FQGTGA come from the germline V gene. The ends were cut back, 2 bases at V and 6 bases at J, with 9 bases in the middle. The CDR3 runs 13 residues. CDR3 amino acids: CASSLQGGDTQYF. CDR3 in DNA: TGTGCCAGCAGCTTACAAGGGGGTGATACGCAGTATTTT.

This rearrangement joins TRBV24-1 to TRBJ2-2, with 10 bases aligning to TRBD2. With V trimmed by 6 bases and J by 5 bases, 5 bases remained unmatched. CDR3 size: 15 residues. Per germline, CDR1 KGHDR and CDR2 SFDVKD. As DNA, the CDR3 is TGTGCCACCAGTTTGGGGACTAGCGATACCGGGGAGCTGTTTTTT. This codes for CATSLGTSDTGELFF.

This sequence joins TRBV6-5 and TRBJ1-1; D is ambiguous. This CDR3 is built from 14 residues. Germline values: CDR1 MNHEY, CDR2 SVGAGI. Deletions cut 2 bases from V and 0 bases from J, with 7 bases between. CDR3 nucleotides: TGTGCCAGCAGTTACACAGCCTTGAACACTGAAGCTTTCTTT. Its protein is CASSYTALNTEAFF.

The rearrangement uses TRBV4-3 and TRBJ2-5; TRBD1 matches at 12 bases. The germline gives CDR1 LGHNA, CDR2 YSLEER. This CDR3 region has 19 residues. V was clipped by 0 bases and J by 0 bases; unmatched bases: 8. In nucleotides, the CDR3 is TGCGCCAGCAGCCAAGATACGGGACAGGGGGCGAGGAACCAAGAGACCCAGTACTTC. This gives the protein CASSQDTGQGARNQETQYF.

The chain has TRBV12-3 or TRBV12-4 and TRBJ1-5, with a tentative D call TRBD1 (6 bases). V lost 4 bases, J lost 5 bases, and 9 bases lay in between. The CDR3 spans 13 residues. CDR3 nucleotides: TGTGCCAGCAGTTGGGGGCCTGATCAGCCCCAGCATTTT. Residues: CASSWGPDQPQHF.

The chain recombines TRBV29-1 with TRBJ2-5; D might be TRBD2 (5 bases). Trimming shortened V by 7 bases and J by 4 bases, and 10 bases separated the two germline ends. The CDR3 consists of 11 residues. Germline values: CDR1 SQVTM, CDR2 ANQGSEA. CDR3: CSGSGSETQYF. DNA of the CDR3: TGCAGCGGGAGCGGCTCAGAGACCCAGTACTTC. The full variable domain, in which reference TRBV29-1 and TRBJ2-5 provide the parts outside the CDR3, is SAVISQKPSRDICQRGTSLTIQCQVDSQVTMMFWYRQQPGQSLTLIATANQGSEATYESGFVIDKFPISRPNLTFSTLTVSNMSPEDSSIYLCSGSGSETQYFGPGTRLLVL.

This clone was found once. This chain links TRBV6-5 with TRBJ1-2; no firm D call. V was cut by 2 bases and J by 4 bases, with 8 bases left in between. The CDR3 runs to 13 residues. Germline lookup yields CDR1 MNHEY and CDR2 SVGAGI. The DNA for the CDR3 is TGTGCCAGCAGTTACGAGAGAATCTATGGCTACACCTTC. It translates to CASSYERIYGYTF.

The chain employs TRBV9 and TRBJ2-7; 9 bases agree with TRBD1. In germline, CDR1 is SGDLS, CDR2 YYNGEE. The CDR3 has 15 residues. The V gene end was trimmed by 4 bases and the J gene end by 2 bases; junction bases not matched to a gene: 7. The CDR3: CASSSRTGAPYEQYF. Here the CDR3 DNA reads TGTGCCAGCAGCTCACGGACAGGGGCACCCTACGAGCAGTACTTC.

The chain is built from TRBV9 and TRBJ2-2, with TRBD1 matching over 9 bases. Trimming cost V 1 base and J 2 bases; bases outside gene matches: 3. From germline, CDR1 is SGDLS and CDR2 YYNGEE. The length of the CDR3 is 16 residues. CDR3 in amino acids: CASSVNRGLNTGELFF. The CDR3 DNA is TGTGCCAGCAGCGTAAACAGGGGGCTTAACACCGGGGAGCTGTTTTTT.

This rearrangement joins TRBV3-1 (or the pseudogene TRBV3-2) to TRBJ1-1; D is ambiguous. Germline V lookup: CDR1 LGHDT, CDR2 YNNKEL (reference sequence). The V end lost 4 bases, the J end lost 3 bases, and 9 bases lay between the germline ends. The CDR3 is made up of 13 amino acids. The CDR3 sequence: CASSPTPDTEAFF. The CDR3 DNA reads as TGTGCCAGCAGCCCCACACCCGACACTGAAGCTTTCTTT.

The V gene is TRBV11-2, the J gene TRBJ2-7; D gene uncertain. CDR1 SGHAT and CDR2 FQNNGV come from the germline V gene. Trimming cost V 3 bases and J 2 bases, with 11 bases left between them. CDR3 length: 14 amino acids. The CDR3 region has the DNA TGTGCCAGCAGCTTCGGTCCGGGTACCTACGAGCAGTACTTC. Its translation: CASSFGPGTYEQYF. Variable domain in full (rest from reference TRBV11-2 and TRBJ2-7): EAGVAQSPRYKIIEKRQSVAFWCNPISGHATLYWYQQILGQGPKLLIQFQNNGVVDDSQLPKDRFSAERLKGVDSTLKIQPAKLEDSAVYLCASSFGPGTYEQYFGPGTRLTVT.

This clone came up a few times. The chain uses TRBV6-5 and TRBJ1-6; TRBD1 aligns across 7 bases. This CDR3 spans 13 amino acids. The V segment lost 2 bases and the J segment 9 bases; nucleotides outside the gene matches: 1. The V gene's germline CDR1 is MNHEY and CDR2 SVGAGI. Here the CDR3 DNA reads TGTGCCAGCAGTTACAGGGGGCCTTCACCCCTCCACTTT. This translates into CASSYRGPSPLHF.

The chain employs TRBV11-2 and TRBJ1-5; D is unclear. V lost 3 bases and J lost 3, with 6 bases in between. Germline-derived CDR1 and CDR2 are SGHAT and FQNNGV. This CDR3 comprises 13 residues. As DNA, the CDR3 is TGTGCCAGCAGCTTGTGGGCCAATCAGCCCCAGCATTTT. It is translated as CASSLWANQPQHF.

This rearrangement joins TRBV18 to TRBJ1-4, with D uncertain. Germline V lookup: CDR1 KGHSH, CDR2 LQKENI. Deletions cut 4 bases from V and 5 bases from J, with 14 bases between. The CDR3 is made up of 15 amino acids. The CDR3 DNA reads as TGTGCCAGCTCACGCAGCCATCCGAGGAATGAAAAACTGTTTTTT. It encodes CASSRSHPRNEKLFF.

The chain has TRBV6-5 and TRBJ1-6; 8 bases are shared with TRBD1. Trimming removed 7 bases from V and 7 bases from J; junction bases left unmatched: 3. The CDR3 loop spans 13 amino acids. In germline, CDR1 is MNHEY, CDR2 SVGAGI. DNA for the CDR3: TGTGCCAGCATTAGGACAGGGAATTCACCCCTCCACTTT. It specifies CASIRTGNSPLHF.

V and J are TRBV10-3 and TRBJ1-1, with TRBD1 matching 8 bases. The CDR3 has 15 amino acids. Germline lookup yields CDR1 ENHRY and CDR2 SYGVKD. V dropped 4 bases and J dropped 1; count of bases not matched to a gene: 5. CDR3 coding DNA: TGTGCCATCAGTGGCCAGGGGGCGAGGAACACTGAAGCTTTCTTT. Protein sequence: CAISGQGARNTEAFF.

The J gene is TRBJ1-5, the V gene TRBV28; 9 nucleotides line up with TRBD1. The CDR3 is made up of 15 amino acids. Germline V gene lookup returns CDR1 MDHEN and CDR2 SYDVKM. Trimming took 3 bases from V and 6 from J; bases not matched to a gene: 6. As DNA, the CDR3 is TGTGCCAGCAGTTTTAACAGGGGGCGCGTTCAGCCCCAGCATTTT. Amino acid sequence: CASSFNRGRVQPQHF.

The rearrangement links TRBV7-9 to TRBJ2-1, with D perhaps TRBD2 (6 bases). Germline V gene lookup returns CDR1 SEHNR and CDR2 FQNEAQ (reference sequence). The CDR3 consists of 15 residues. Trimming took off 2 bases at V and 3 bases at J, with 11 bases between the two ends. The CDR3 reads CASSLLGRLYNEQFF. In DNA, the CDR3 is TGTGCCAGCAGCTTACTTGGGAGGCTCTACAATGAGCAGTTCTTC. The entire variable domain, with the rest obtained from reference TRBV7-9 and TRBJ2-1, is as follows: DTGVSQNPRHKITKRGQNVTFRCDPISEHNRLYWYRQTLGQGPEFLTYFQNEAQLEKSRLLSDRFSAERPKGSFSTLEIQRTEQGDSAMYLCASSLLGRLYNEQFFGPGTRLTVL.